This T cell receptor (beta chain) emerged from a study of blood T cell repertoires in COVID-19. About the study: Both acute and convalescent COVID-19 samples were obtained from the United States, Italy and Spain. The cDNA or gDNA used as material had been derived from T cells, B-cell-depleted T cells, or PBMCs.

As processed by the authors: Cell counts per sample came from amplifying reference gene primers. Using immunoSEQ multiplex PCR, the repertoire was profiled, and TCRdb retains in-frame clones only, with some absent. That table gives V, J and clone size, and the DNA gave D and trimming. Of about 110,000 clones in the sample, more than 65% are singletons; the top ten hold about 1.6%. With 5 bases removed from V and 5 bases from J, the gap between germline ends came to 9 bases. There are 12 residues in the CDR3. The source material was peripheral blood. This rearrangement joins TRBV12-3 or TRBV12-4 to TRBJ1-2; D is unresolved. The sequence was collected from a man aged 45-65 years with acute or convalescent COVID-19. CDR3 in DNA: TGTGCCAGCAGTCCGACACAATATGGCTACACCTTC. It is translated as CASSPTQYGYTF.